This T cell receptor (beta chain) derives from a study of cytomegalovirus exposure and HLA in healthy donors. General study findings and limits: Within a later analysis, the majority of CMV-associated TCR beta chains appeared HLA-restricted. The classifier reportedly diagnosed cytomegalovirus status with high sensitivity and specificity.

Comments on this clone: Its antigen is not identified.

Amplification used 60 Vbeta primers and 13 Jbeta primers. Data came from immunoSEQ multiplex PCR; TCRdb stores just in-frame clones and leaves some out. Here the sample spans 200,000 or so clones, around 73% being singletons. Whereas donors were nominally healthy upon sampling, unrecorded immune exposures were probable. The sequenced material came from PBMCs. The sequence was collected from a male donor in good health and CMV-seronegative.

The CDR3 DNA reads as TGTGCCAGTGTGGACTCGAACACCGGGGAGCTGTTTTTT. Translated, it gives CASVDSNTGELFF. The chain is built from TRBV19 and TRBJ2-2, with D tentatively TRBD2 (5 bases). Trimming took off 8 bases at V and 0 bases at J, with 7 bases between the two ends. From germline, CDR1 is LNHDA and CDR2 SQIVND (reference sequence). The CDR3 has 13 amino acids. The full variable domain, with the rest looked up from reference TRBV19 and TRBJ2-2, is DGGITQSPKYLFRKEGQNVTLSCEQNLNHDAMYWYRQDPGQGLRLIYYSQIVNDFQKGDIAEGYSVSREKKESFPLTVTSAQKNPTAFYLCASVDSNTGELFFGEGSRLTVL.